Each of the 14 T cell receptor beta chains below was sequenced from the same sample in a study of shared clonotypes between healthy human individuals. TCRdb's table, derived via immunoSEQ multiplex PCR, lists solely in-frame clones and lacks some. The data hold about 2 million clones, with about 95% observed a single time. The naive CD8 population came from CD45RO-negative cells selected for CCR7, without terminally differentiated effector memory CD45RA+ cells. The sequenced sample was naive CD8+ T cells sorted from blood. These receptors originate from a man aged 18 to 35 in good health.

The CDR3 reads CASSLEAGGAKGYTF. CDR3 coding DNA: TGTGCCAGCAGCTTGGAGGCAGGGGGCGCGAAAGGCTACACCTTC. The rearrangement joins TRBV5-4 to TRBJ1-2; 8 bases line up with TRBD1. Per germline, CDR1 SGHNT and CDR2 YYREEE (reference sequence). This CDR3 comprises 15 residues. V shed 0 bases and J 8 bases; nucleotides not matched to a gene: 9.

This chain connects TRBV11-2 to TRBJ1-1, with TRBD1 as a possible D gene (5 bases). The CDR3 length is 17 residues. Trimming cost V 7 bases and J 0 bases, with 21 bases left between them. CDR1 is SGHAT, CDR2 FQNNGV, per germline. The DNA of the CDR3 is TGTGCCAGCACCCCCGTCTGGGGCGCCGCAATGAACACTGAAGCTTTCTTT. It translates to CASTPVWGAAMNTEAFF.

V is TRBV5-6 and J is TRBJ1-1, with 7 bases identical to TRBD1. CDR1 and CDR2 from the germline V gene are SGHDT and YYEEEE. V was clipped by 3 bases and J by 0 bases; unmatched bases: 11. This CDR3 contains 17 residues. CDR3 sequence reads: CASSSRDSPYMNTEAFF. The CDR3, as DNA: TGTGCCAGCAGCTCCCGGGACAGCCCGTACATGAACACTGAAGCTTTCTTT. Looking up the rest from reference TRBV5-6 and TRBJ1-1 gives the full variable domain: DAGVTQSPTHLIKTRGQQVTLRCSPKSGHDTVSWYQQALGQGPQFIFQYYEEEERQRGNFPDRFSGHQFPNYSSELNVNALLLGDSALYLCASSSRDSPYMNTEAFFGQGTRLTVV.

The chain uses TRBV28 and TRBJ2-7, with no clear D. The CDR3 length is 14 residues. CDR1 MDHEN and CDR2 SYDVKM come from the germline V gene. The V end was cut by 3 bases, the J end by 7 bases, with 16 bases between. This CDR3 reads CASSFLEHPWEQYF. The CDR3, as DNA: TGTGCCAGCAGTTTCTTGGAGCATCCGTGGGAGCAGTACTTC.

V and J are TRBV5-6 and TRBJ2-5, with D unresolved. The V and J ends lost 0 bases and 1 base respectively, with 10 bases between them. CDR3 length: 15 amino acids. The germline V gene has CDR1 SGHDT and CDR2 YYEEEE. CDR3 nucleotide sequence: TGTGCCAGCAGCTTGGACGGGCACAGCCAAGAGACCCAGTACTTC. Translation: CASSLDGHSQETQYF.

The J gene is TRBJ2-1, the V gene TRBV6-5; D is possibly TRBD1 (5 bases). CDR1 is MNHEY and CDR2 is SVGAGI in the germline V gene. The CDR3 spans 13 residues. Trimming removed 2 bases from V and 8 bases from J, with 10 bases in between. The DNA for the CDR3 is TGTGCCAGCAGTTACGCCAGGGTCCATGAGCAGTTCTTC. It codes for CASSYARVHEQFF.

The chain combines TRBV30 with TRBJ2-7; possible D gene TRBD2, 5 bases. Germline values: CDR1 GTSNPN, CDR2 SVGIG (reference sequence). V dropped 3 bases and J dropped 2 bases, with 23 bases sitting between them. This CDR3 comprises 17 residues. This chain's CDR3 is CAWRNPGGPITPYEQYF. Here the CDR3 DNA reads TGTGCCTGGAGAAATCCCGGCGGGCCGATAACTCCCTACGAGCAGTACTTC.

The V call is TRBV20-1, the J call TRBJ2-4, with D perhaps matching TRBD2 (6 bases). This CDR3 has 11 residues. Germline CDR1 DFQATT, CDR2 SNEGSKA (reference sequence). The CDR3 sequence is CSRDGGNIQYF. The CDR3 region has the DNA TGCAGCCGCGACGGGGGAAACATTCAGTACTTC.

The V call is TRBV11-1, the J call TRBJ1-5; D remains ambiguous. There are 13 residues in the CDR3. Germline loops: CDR1 SGHAT, CDR2 FQDESV (reference sequence). Trimming shortened V by 3 bases and J by 5 bases, and 8 bases separated the two germline ends. The CDR3 DNA reads as TGTGCCAGCAGCTTGGGCAGCGATCAGCCCCAGCATTTT. Translating it yields CASSLGSDQPQHF. Supplemented by reference TRBV11-1 and TRBJ1-5, the full variable domain reads EAEVAQSPRYKITEKSQAVAFWCDPISGHATLYWYRQILGQGPELLVQFQDESVVDDSQLPKDRFSAERLKGVDSTLKIQPAELGDSAMYLCASSLGSDQPQHFGDGTRLSIL.

The chain employs TRBV29-1 and TRBJ2-5; the D gene is possibly TRBD2 (6 bases). The germline V gene encodes CDR1 SQVTM and CDR2 ANQGSEA. V gave up 0 bases and J gave up 5 bases, with 16 bases separating them. This CDR3 has 15 residues. As DNA, the CDR3 is TGCAGCGTTGAAGAACGGGGGACCCACCGGGAGACCCAGTACTTC. Translation: CSVEERGTHRETQYF.

This rearrangement joins TRBV15 to TRBJ1-6, with TRBD1 identical over 9 bases. Trimming at V came to 1 base and at J to 7 bases, leaving 8 bases not matched to a gene. The length of the CDR3 is 17 residues. Germline values: CDR1 LNHNV, CDR2 YYDKDF (reference sequence). The CDR3 region is CATSRAYRDRENSPLHF. The CDR3 DNA follows: TGTGCCACCAGCAGAGCGTATCGGGACAGGGAGAATTCACCCCTCCACTTT. Using reference TRBV15 and TRBJ1-6 for the parts outside the CDR3, the full variable domain is DAMVIQNPRYQVTQFGKPVTLSCSQTLNHNVMYWYQQKSSQAPKLLFHYYDKDFNNEADTPDNFQSRRPNTSFCFLDIRSPGLGDTAMYLCATSRAYRDRENSPLHFGNGTRLTVT.

The chain links TRBV30 to TRBJ2-1, with a tentative D call TRBD1 (6 bases). This CDR3 spans 12 amino acids. The V end was cut by 1 base, the J end by 7 bases, with 8 bases between. Germline V gives CDR1 GTSNPN, CDR2 SVGIG (reference sequence). In DNA, the CDR3 is TGTGCCTGGAGTGGGGACAAAAATGAGCAGTTCTTC. Translation gives CAWSGDKNEQFF.

V gene TRBV23-1 combines with J gene TRBJ2-7; TRBD2 agrees at 7 bases. TRBV23-1 is an open reading frame whose function is uncertain. The CDR3 totals 16 residues. After removal of 3 bases from V and 0 bases from J, the junction contained 8 bases not matched to a gene. The CDR3 bases are TGCGCCAGCAGTCAGGGGATTAGCGGGCCCTCCTACGAGCAGTACTTC. This translates into CASSQGISGPSYEQYF.

This rearrangement joins TRBV7-9 to TRBJ2-2; 14 nucleotides line up with TRBD2. The ends lost 6 bases at V and 0 bases at J; junction bases unmatched: 6. The CDR3 covers 18 residues. Germline CDR1 reads SEHNR; CDR2 reads FQNEAQ (reference sequence). The CDR3 DNA sequence: TGTGCCAGCAGGGCCGGGACTAGCGGGGGTACGAACACCGGGGAGCTGTTTTTT. Protein sequence: CASRAGTSGGTNTGELFF.